This TCR beta chain is drawn from a study of cytomegalovirus exposure and HLA in healthy donors. CDR3 size: 16 residues. Germline values: CDR1 SEHNR, CDR2 FQNEAQ (reference sequence). V was cut by 5 bases and J by 2 bases, with 17 bases left in between. 60 Vbeta and 13 Jbeta primers were used in PCR. TCRdb's table, derived via immunoSEQ multiplex PCR, lists solely in-frame clones and lacks some. The top ten hold around 3.9% of the sample, which has some 240,000 clones, around 80% seen once. The sequence came from a male donor in good health and CMV-seronegative. The rearrangement joins TRBV7-9 to TRBJ2-3, with unresolved D. The source material was PBMCs. CDR3 protein: CASSLTPNSYTDTQYF. CDR3 DNA sequence: TGTGCCAGCAGCCTTACCCCTAATTCATACACAGATACGCAGTATTTT.